These 21 T cell receptor beta chains originate from one sample sequenced in a study of control samples from healthy donors and cancer patients. TCRdb's copy holds only in-frame clones and misses some; the assay was immunoSEQ multiplex PCR. In the table there are 400,000 to 500,000 clones, over 75% of which are singletons. The sample taken for sequencing was PBMCs. The receptor source for this set is a man aged 35 to 55 with head and neck cancer.

This chain joins TRBV10-1 and TRBJ2-3; the D is unclear. This CDR3 spans 12 amino acids. Looked up from germline, CDR1 is WNHNN and CDR2 is SYGVQD (reference sequence). The V end lost 0 bases, the J end lost 4 bases, and 2 bases lay between the germline ends. Here the CDR3 reads CASSESADTQYF. The DNA for the CDR3 is TGCGCCAGCAGTGAGTCTGCAGATACGCAGTATTTT.

The V gene is TRBV12-3 or TRBV12-4, the J gene TRBJ2-1; tentatively, D is TRBD2 (5 bases). V was shortened by 0 bases and J by 11 bases, with 11 bases between the two germline ends. This CDR3 has 13 amino acids. CDR3 bases: TGTGCCAGCAGTTTAGCTGGGCTAGCCAAGCAGTTCTTC. Its protein is CASSLAGLAKQFF.

The chain employs TRBV28 and TRBJ2-3, with 12 bases that match TRBD2. CDR3 length: 19 residues. After removal of 4 bases from V and 1 base from J, the junction contained 12 bases not matched to a gene. Germline CDR1 reads MDHEN; CDR2 reads SYDVKM. CDR3 sequence (DNA): TGTGCCAGCAGTTCCCCCTCCAGACTAGCGGGAGACGGCACAGATACGCAGTATTTT. Translated: CASSSPSRLAGDGTDTQYF.

This chain links TRBV2 with TRBJ1-2; D remains unclear. The germline V gene encodes CDR1 SNHLY and CDR2 FYNNEI. V shed 3 bases and J shed 8 bases, with 10 bases lying between them. The CDR3 spans 12 residues. The CDR3 protein is CASSESEKGYTF. In nucleotides, the CDR3 is TGTGCCAGCAGTGAGTCGGAGAAGGGCTACACCTTC.

This sequence joins TRBV4-1 and TRBJ1-5; D gene uncertain. V lost 4 bases to trimming and J lost 0 bases, with 7 bases between them. Germline V gives CDR1 MGHRA, CDR2 YSYEKL. The CDR3 spans 14 residues. Here the CDR3 reads CASSREDSNQPQHF. In nucleotides, the CDR3 is TGCGCCAGCAGCCGGGAGGATAGCAATCAGCCCCAGCATTTT.

In its sample, this clone was seen once. The chain is built from TRBV14 and TRBJ2-1; 10 bases align to TRBD2. The CDR3 runs to 17 residues. The junction had 5 bases not matched to a gene; V was cut back by 3 bases and J by 0 bases. In germline, CDR1 is SGHDN, CDR2 FVKESK. CDR3 amino acids: CASSQPSGSFSYNEQFF. CDR3 coding DNA: TGTGCCAGCAGCCAGCCTAGCGGGAGCTTCTCCTACAATGAGCAGTTCTTC.

V gene TRBV10-2 combines with J gene TRBJ2-7; 11 nucleotides align to TRBD2. The V gene's germline CDR1 is WSHSY and CDR2 SAAADI. This CDR3 is built from 15 residues. After removal of 6 bases from V and 4 bases from J, the junction contained 8 bases not matched to a gene. CDR3 sequence reads: CASSLIAGGWYEQYF. For the CDR3, the DNA is TGCGCCAGCAGCCTCATAGCGGGAGGGTGGTACGAGCAGTACTTC.

The rearrangement uses TRBV9 and TRBJ2-3; 9 nucleotides line up with TRBD2. The germline V gene encodes CDR1 SGDLS and CDR2 YYNGEE. The CDR3 runs to 15 residues. The V segment lost 0 bases and the J segment 4 bases; nucleotides outside the gene matches: 3. The CDR3 sequence is CASSVVRGGADTQYF. CDR3 sequence (DNA): TGTGCCAGCAGCGTAGTGCGGGGGGGTGCAGATACGCAGTATTTT.

There are a few counts of this clone. This chain uses TRBV18 with TRBJ2-1, with TRBD2 matching 9 bases. V was clipped by 1 base and J by 5 bases; unmatched bases: 3. Germline assignment: CDR1 KGHSH and CDR2 LQKENI. The CDR3 is 15 residues long. The CDR3 is CASSPRTSENNEQFF. CDR3 coding DNA: TGTGCCAGCTCACCACGGACTAGCGAAAACAATGAGCAGTTCTTC.

The rearrangement links TRBV20-1 to TRBJ2-7; D unresolved. Germline CDR1 and CDR2: DFQATT and SNEGSKA (reference sequence). V lost 6 bases and J lost 2, with 8 bases in between. There are 11 residues in the CDR3. The CDR3 DNA is TGCAGTGCGCGCCGGACCTACGAGCAGTACTTC. Encoded protein: CSARRTYEQYF.

The chain joins TRBV24-1 to TRBJ2-2, with 11 bases that match TRBD1. CDR1 KGHDR and CDR2 SFDVKD come from the germline V gene. J gave up 7 bases and V 4 bases, and 10 bases lay outside the gene matches. The CDR3 length is 17 residues. The CDR3 DNA reads TGTGCCACCAGTGAAGGGCTCGGGACAGGGGGGGACGGGGAGCTGTTTTTT. This translates into CATSEGLGTGGDGELFF.

The genes are TRBV12-3 or TRBV12-4 and TRBJ1-5; 8 nucleotides line up with TRBD1. The CDR3 has 13 residues. V trimming: 6 bases; J trimming: 6 bases; junction bases outside the gene matches: 4. The CDR3, as DNA: TGTGCCAGCAGGGACAGGGTAGGTCAGCCCCAGCATTTT. Its translation is CASRDRVGQPQHF.

The J gene is TRBJ1-1, the V gene TRBV6-5; no clear D gene. The CDR3 consists of 16 residues. Trimming shortened V by 0 bases and J by 0 bases, and 11 bases separated the two germline ends. Germline V gene sequence: CDR1 MNHEY, CDR2 SVGAGI. The CDR3 sequence is CASSYSSTGVNTEAFF. The CDR3 coding sequence is TGTGCCAGCAGTTACTCGAGTACTGGGGTGAACACTGAAGCTTTCTTT.

V and J are TRBV9 and TRBJ2-2; 7 bases match TRBD1. After removal of 3 bases from V and 7 bases from J, the junction contained 9 bases not matched to a gene. Germline V gene lookup returns CDR1 SGDLS and CDR2 YYNGEE. The CDR3 contains 15 residues. The CDR3 is CASSAATGESGELFF. The CDR3 DNA sequence: TGTGCCAGCAGCGCCGCCACAGGGGAAAGCGGGGAGCTGTTTTTT.

J is TRBJ1-1 and V is TRBV30, with 8 positions matching TRBD1. V was clipped by 2 bases and J by 3 bases; unmatched bases: 2. Looked up from germline, CDR1 is GTSNPN and CDR2 is SVGIG (reference sequence). This CDR3 spans 13 amino acids. The CDR3 here is CAWSTDRDTEAFF. CDR3 in DNA: TGTGCCTGGAGTACGGACAGGGACACTGAAGCTTTCTTT.

The gene calls are TRBV30 and TRBJ1-2, with a tentative D call TRBD1 (5 bases). Germline CDR1 is GTSNPN and CDR2 is SVGIG (reference sequence). This CDR3 spans 13 amino acids. With 0 bases removed from V and 8 bases from J, the gap between germline ends came to 13 bases. The CDR3 sequence: CAWSVQDLGGYTF. In DNA, the CDR3 is TGTGCCTGGAGTGTACAGGACTTGGGGGGCTACACCTTC.

In this sample, this clone turned up a few times. V gene TRBV5-1 combines with J gene TRBJ2-7, with unresolved D. Trimming cost V 0 bases and J 2 bases, with 12 bases left between them. The CDR3 extends over 15 amino acids. Germline values: CDR1 SGHRS, CDR2 YFSETQ. The CDR3 region is CASSLVGGPPYEQYF. The CDR3 nucleotides are TGCGCCAGCAGCTTGGTGGGTGGGCCCCCCTACGAGCAGTACTTC.

V usage is TRBV19 and J usage is TRBJ1-1, with D unclear. The CDR3 runs to 16 residues. Germline V CDR1 and CDR2: LNHDA, SQIVND (reference sequence). Trimming cost V 6 bases and J 1 base, with 18 bases left between them. CDR3 DNA sequence: TGTGCCAGTAGCCCCTCCCCGAGGCAGCCGAACACTGAAGCTTTCTTT. Its protein is CASSPSPRQPNTEAFF.

V is TRBV7-6 and J is TRBJ2-7, with TRBD1 identical over 11 bases. Germline V gene lookup returns CDR1 SGHVS and CDR2 FNYEAQ. The CDR3 loop spans 15 amino acids. Unmatched junction bases numbered 2, after V lost 1 base and J lost 3 bases. CDR3 sequence reads: CASSLVGTGGYEQYF. The CDR3 DNA reads TGTGCCAGCAGCTTAGTCGGGACAGGGGGCTACGAGCAGTACTTC.

The genes are TRBV5-4 and TRBJ2-5, with D hard to call. The CDR3 consists of 14 residues. V lost 4 bases, J lost 4 bases, and 14 bases lay in between. Germline V gene lookup returns CDR1 SGHNT and CDR2 YYREEE (reference sequence). The CDR3 nucleotides read TGTGCCAGCAGCCTCAAGACGGATTCAGAGACCCAGTACTTC. Protein: CASSLKTDSETQYF.

The chain combines TRBV30 with TRBJ1-1, with D maybe TRBD1 (6 bases). V was cut by 0 bases and J by 1 base, with 27 bases left in between. The CDR3 runs to 20 residues. In germline, CDR1 is GTSNPN, CDR2 SVGIG (reference sequence). CDR3 residues: CAWSVPYGPRTEAWNTEAFF. CDR3 coding DNA: TGTGCCTGGAGTGTACCGTATGGTCCCAGGACAGAAGCATGGAACACTGAAGCTTTCTTT.